Sequencing of this TCR beta chain was carried out in a study of Graves' ophthalmopathy and Graves' hyperthyroidism. Notes on the study in general: Among expanded thyroid clonotypes above 0.001 frequency, most also occurred in blood. Using a 13-signature model, the authors split ophthalmopathy from stable hyperthyroidism, with under 90% sensitivity and 75% to 82% specificity.

This clonotype was recorded a few times. What it binds is not known. Germline assignment: CDR1 KGHSH and CDR2 LQKENI. Trimming removed 3 bases at V and 5 bases at J, with 16 bases between. This CDR3 is 15 amino acids long. Amplification of the TCR beta CDR3 regions used RNA transcripts (as template). In the first round, RT-PCR was carried out with HTBI primers, and a multiplex PCR formed the second round. TCRdb reanalysed the multiplex PCR reads using MiXCR and keeps one entry per CDR3 protein. The table has around 590,000 distinct CDR3 sequences, less than 40% seen once. Sequences were obtained from peripheral blood or thyroid tissue (not recorded which). The receptor's source is an adult man with Graves' hyperthyroidism. The V gene is TRBV18, the J gene TRBJ2-5, with D unresolved. CDR3 bases: TGTGCCAGCTCACCCCGTCAGCTCACCAGGGAGACCCAGTACTTC. This sequence encodes CASSPRQLTRETQYF.